The 9 T cell receptor beta chains below come from one sample, sequenced in a study of control samples from healthy donors and cancer patients. The assay was immunoSEQ multiplex PCR, and TCRdb's table has in-frame clones only and misses some. The sample includes 95,000 to 150,000 clones, 91% of them seen just once. Sample: blood. Receptor source: a young woman in good health.

This clone has only one observation. The V call is TRBV7-8, the J call TRBJ2-3; D may be TRBD1 or TRBD2 (5 bases each). With 1 base removed from V and 6 bases from J, the gap between germline ends came to 14 bases. CDR1 and CDR2 from the germline V gene are SGHVS and FQNEAQ. The CDR3 runs to 15 residues. The DNA of the CDR3 is TGTGCCAGCAGCTTAGGAGGGACGGGTAGGGATACGCAGTATTTT. Amino acid sequence: CASSLGGTGRDTQYF.

This rearrangement joins TRBV29-1 to TRBJ1-2; no firm D call. V was clipped by 4 bases and J by 5 bases, with 8 bases between them. CDR3 size: 11 residues. CDR1 is SQVTM and CDR2 is ANQGSEA in the germline V gene. The CDR3 DNA is TGCAGCGTTGGAGACGCTTATGGCTACACCTTC. As protein: CSVGDAYGYTF.

The chain carries TRBV6-5 and TRBJ2-3; possibly TRBD2 for D (5 bases). The V end lost 7 bases, the J end lost 2 bases, and 16 bases lay between the germline ends. CDR3 length: 15 amino acids. Germline-derived CDR1 and CDR2 are MNHEY and SVGAGI. This CDR3 is CASMRALVSTDTQYF. The CDR3 DNA reads as TGTGCCAGCATGAGGGCCCTAGTCTCCACAGATACGCAGTATTTT.

The CDR3 DNA follows: TGTGCCAGCAGCCCCGGCACAGATACGCAGTATTTT. Its translation is CASSPGTDTQYF. The V call is TRBV5-4, the J call TRBJ2-3, with D hard to call. CDR1 is SGHNT, CDR2 YYREEE, per germline (reference sequence). The CDR3 sequence is 12 residues long. Between the trimmed V and J ends, which lost 4 bases and 1 base, there was a span of 4 bases.

This chain links TRBV7-6 with TRBJ1-1; 9 bases align to TRBD1. This CDR3 has 18 amino acids. The J segment lost 0 bases and the V segment lost 0 bases, leaving 8 bases of the junction unmatched. The germline V gene has CDR1 SGHVS and CDR2 FNYEAQ. CDR3 in DNA: TGTGCCAGCAGCTTAGCATCCGGGACAGGGAACATGAACACTGAAGCTTTCTTT. It yields the protein CASSLASGTGNMNTEAFF.

J is TRBJ1-6 and V is TRBV18, with D perhaps matching TRBD1 (6 bases). The CDR3 runs 15 residues. Trimming took off 1 base at V and 8 bases at J, with 12 bases between the two ends. CDR1 and CDR2 from the germline V gene are KGHSH and LQKENI. In DNA, the CDR3 is TGTGCCAGCTCACCACTCGGAAACAGGGATTCACCCCTCCACTTT. This encodes CASSPLGNRDSPLHF.

The chain couples TRBV28 to TRBJ2-5; D may be TRBD1 or TRBD2 (6 bases each). CDR1 is MDHEN and CDR2 is SYDVKM in the germline V gene. The CDR3 is 15 residues long. With 8 bases removed from V and 3 bases from J, the gap between germline ends came to 19 bases. This CDR3 reads CASGEGGKRKETQYF. CDR3 nucleotide sequence: TGTGCCAGCGGTGAGGGGGGCAAACGAAAAGAGACCCAGTACTTC. The full variable domain, with the rest looked up from reference TRBV28 and TRBJ2-5, is DVKVTQSSRYLVKRTGEKVFLECVQDMDHENMFWYRQDPGLGLRLIYFSYDVKMKEKGDIPEGYSVSREKKERFSLILESASTNQTSMYLCASGEGGKRKETQYFGPGTRLLVL.

V gene TRBV2 combines with J gene TRBJ1-2; D not certain. The germline gives CDR1 SNHLY, CDR2 FYNNEI. V lost 4 bases to trimming and J lost 3 bases, with 3 bases between them. The CDR3 covers 11 residues. The CDR3 sequence: CASSGDYGYTF. CDR3 DNA sequence: TGTGCCAGCAGTGGGGACTATGGCTACACCTTC.

The rearrangement links TRBV11-1 to TRBJ2-5, with TRBD1 matching over 8 bases. The ends lost 1 base at V and 1 base at J; junction bases unmatched: 2. Germline V gene lookup returns CDR1 SGHAT and CDR2 FQDESV (reference sequence). The CDR3 spans 15 residues. Here the CDR3 reads CASSLEGQAQETQYF. The CDR3, as DNA: TGTGCCAGCAGCTTAGAGGGACAGGCCCAAGAGACCCAGTACTTC.